This T cell receptor beta chain was sequenced during a study of cytomegalovirus exposure and HLA in healthy donors. Background on the study: Inside one of the first data releases sat about 85 million unique TCRs taken from HLA-typed donors.

60 Vbeta and 13 Jbeta primers were used in PCR. Generated by immunoSEQ multiplex PCR, the TCRdb table keeps only in-frame clones and is missing some. The repertoire table contains about 100,000 clones. General study results and limits: Many donors shared some public TCRs, even though most TCR sequences were rare. Beyond CMV serostatus, there was no information to go on about immune exposure. Several of the most significant clusters appeared, in a later analysis, to be linked to common viral pathogens.

J was trimmed by 7 bases and V by 3 bases; bases with no gene match: 9. Germline CDR1 reads SGHDT; CDR2 reads YYEEEE. The CDR3 spans 14 residues. In the case of this clone: Its antigen is currently unknown.

The rearrangement joins TRBV5-6 to TRBJ2-5; 7 positions agree with TRBD2. The TCR sequence derives from a girl between 5 and 17 years old in good health and CMV-seropositive. The sequenced sample consisted of PBMCs. CDR3 amino acids: CASSSGLGSGTQYF. CDR3 sequence (DNA): TGTGCCAGCAGCTCTGGACTAGGTTCGGGGACCCAGTACTTC.